A single sample gave rise to the 15 T cell receptor beta chains below, sequenced in a study of OX40 agonist ivuxolimab in advanced cancers. Libraries were prepared by immunoSEQ multiplex PCR; TCRdb keeps only in-frame clonotypes and omits some of them. This sample has approximately 90,000 clones, with 75% to 95% found just once. Specimen: CD4+ or CD8+ T cells sorted from blood, collected in a trial of the OX40 agonist ivuxolimab. The receptors were sampled from an adult with an advanced solid tumor such as melanoma, head and neck, liver or kidney cancer.

This chain links TRBV4-1 with TRBJ1-1; 9 bases are a match to TRBD1. This CDR3 contains 15 residues. In germline, CDR1 is MGHRA, CDR2 YSYEKL. V lost 3 bases, J lost 0 bases, and 2 bases stayed unmatched. The CDR3 is CASSQGQGLNTEAFF. The CDR3 DNA reads TGCGCCAGCAGCCAGGGACAGGGATTGAACACTGAAGCTTTCTTT.

CDR3: CASSLLGTGLVDTQYF. The CDR3, as DNA: TGTGCCAGCAGTTTACTCGGGACTGGCCTTGTCGATACGCAGTATTTT. V gene TRBV28 combines with J gene TRBJ2-3; a weak D match, TRBD2 (6 bases). The CDR3 length is 16 residues. The germline gives CDR1 MDHEN, CDR2 SYDVKM. Trimming cost V 2 bases and J 6 bases, with 18 bases left between them.

This clone was counted a few times. The chain carries TRBV5-4 and TRBJ2-2, with 7 bases that match TRBD2. V was pared by 4 bases and J by 5 bases, with 17 bases of the junction left unmatched. In germline, CDR1 is SGHNT, CDR2 YYREEE (reference sequence). This CDR3 comprises 18 residues. Written as DNA, the CDR3 is TGTGCCAGCAGCCCTCGAGAGCGGGGACCTGCGGGGACCGGGGAGCTGTTTTTT. This gives the protein CASSPRERGPAGTGELFF.

The chain employs TRBV30 and TRBJ2-7; 7 positions agree with TRBD1. The CDR3 loop spans 13 amino acids. Unmatched junction bases numbered 10, after V lost 4 bases and J lost 7 bases. The germline V gene has CDR1 GTSNPN and CDR2 SVGIG (reference sequence). The CDR3 DNA sequence: TGTGCCTGGAAACCGGGACAGTCGCGGGAGCAGTACTTC. Translated: CAWKPGQSREQYF.

The rearrangement joins TRBV28 to TRBJ1-2; TRBD1 aligns across 10 bases. Germline V CDR1 and CDR2: MDHEN, SYDVKM. This CDR3 is 16 amino acids long. V lost 2 bases, J lost 5 bases, and 8 bases stayed unmatched. CDR3 coding DNA: TGTGCCAGCAGTTTAAGTGGGGGACAGGGGATATATGGCTACACCTTC. It translates to CASSLSGGQGIYGYTF.

This clone was counted once. V is TRBV2 and J is TRBJ2-1; the D is unclear. Trimming pared 4 bases from V and 0 bases from J, leaving 10 bases between. The CDR3 covers 15 residues. CDR1 SNHLY and CDR2 FYNNEI come from the germline V gene. In DNA form, the CDR3 reads TGTGCCAGCAGTGTTTCTGACGACTCCTACAATGAGCAGTTCTTC. It encodes CASSVSDDSYNEQFF.

The chain has TRBV27 and TRBJ2-7; tentatively, D is TRBD1 (5 bases). CDR1 is MNHEY, CDR2 SMNVEV, per germline (reference sequence). The CDR3 is 15 amino acids. Between the trimmed V and J ends, which lost 6 bases and 3 bases, there was a span of 18 bases. This CDR3 is CASSSGPRTLYEQYF. For the CDR3, the DNA is TGTGCCAGCAGCAGTGGTCCCCGGACACTCTACGAGCAGTACTTC.

The J gene is TRBJ1-1, the V gene TRBV7-9; 7 bases agree with TRBD1. Per the germline V gene, CDR1 is SEHNR and CDR2 is FQNEAQ (reference sequence). Unmatched junction bases numbered 5, after V lost 5 bases and J lost 2 bases. The CDR3 length is 14 residues. The CDR3 sequence: CASSTQGTNTEAFF. The CDR3, as DNA: TGTGCCAGCAGCACACAGGGGACCAACACTGAAGCTTTCTTT.

This chain uses TRBV5-4 with TRBJ1-2; D gene ambiguous. The CDR3 length is 12 residues. The germline V gene encodes CDR1 SGHNT and CDR2 YYREEE (reference sequence). V lost 2 bases, J lost 4 bases, and 6 bases lay in between. CDR3 nucleotide sequence: TGTGCCAGCAGCTTCCTGGGCTATGGCTACACCTTC. This encodes CASSFLGYGYTF.

In DNA, the CDR3 is TGTGCCAGTAGTCCCGGGACTGTACTTAATGAAAAACTGTTTTTT. It is translated as CASSPGTVLNEKLFF. The rearrangement uses TRBV19 and TRBJ1-4; possibly TRBD1 for D (5 bases). This CDR3 comprises 15 residues. Trimming removed 5 bases from V and 4 bases from J, with 14 bases in between. Per the germline V gene, CDR1 is LNHDA and CDR2 is SQIVND (reference sequence).

The chain uses TRBV19 and TRBJ1-3, with D unclear. The germline V gene encodes CDR1 LNHDA and CDR2 SQIVND (reference sequence). The CDR3 loop spans 16 amino acids. V lost 5 bases, J lost 0 bases, and 14 bases lay in between. CDR3 DNA sequence: TGTGCCAGTAGTCCAGGCAGTCACCGCTCTGGAAACACCATATATTTT. It specifies CASSPGSHRSGNTIYF.

CDR3 in DNA: TGTGCCAGCAGCTTCACTACCCTCACAGATACGCAGTATTTT. Translating gives CASSFTTLTDTQYF. This chain connects TRBV11-2 to TRBJ2-3; unclear D gene. V lost 3 bases and J 2 bases, leaving 9 bases between the germline ends. CDR1 is SGHAT, CDR2 FQNNGV, per germline. CDR3 length: 14 residues.

A single count supports this clone. The chain joins TRBV6-6 to TRBJ2-7; maybe TRBD1 (6 bases). V was shortened by 5 bases and J by 4 bases, with 9 bases between the two germline ends. Per the germline V gene, CDR1 is MNHNY and CDR2 is SVGAGI (reference sequence). This CDR3 contains 12 residues. Written as DNA, the CDR3 is TGTGCCAGCAGTCAAACAGGGTACGAGCAGTACTTC. This sequence encodes CASSQTGYEQYF.

J is TRBJ2-1 and V is TRBV28; no clear D gene. CDR1 is MDHEN, CDR2 SYDVKM, per germline. The CDR3 runs 14 residues. V was trimmed by 2 bases and J by 3 bases, leaving 8 bases between them. CDR3 in amino acids: CASSLTPNYNEQFF. As DNA, the CDR3 is TGTGCCAGCAGTTTAACGCCCAACTACAATGAGCAGTTCTTC.

This clone has just one count. The chain joins TRBV11-3 to TRBJ2-2; 14 nucleotides line up with TRBD2. Losses at the gene ends were 4 bases for V and 5 bases for J; bases not matched to a gene: 3. Germline CDR1 reads SGHNT; CDR2 reads YENEEA. The CDR3 has 16 amino acids. The CDR3 DNA reads TGTGCCAGCAGCTCCCGGACTAGCGGGAGGACCGGGGAGCTGTTTTTT. It is translated as CASSSRTSGRTGELFF. Supplemented by reference TRBV11-3 and TRBJ2-2, the full variable domain reads EAGVVQSPRYKIIEKKQPVAFWCNPISGHNTLYWYLQNLGQGPELLIRYENEEAVDDSQLPKDRFSAERLKGVDSTLKIQPAELGDSAVYLCASSSRTSGRTGELFFGEGSRLTVL.